The source of this T cell receptor (beta chain) is a study of blood T cell repertoires in COVID-19. Across the whole study: There were acute and convalescent COVID-19 samples, and they came from the United States, Italy and Spain. From T cells, B-cell-depleted T cells, or PBMCs came the material, which was cDNA or gDNA.

V trimming: 3 bases; J trimming: 4 bases; junction bases outside the gene matches: 1. The CDR3 runs to 14 residues. The germline CDR1 and CDR2 sequences are MDHEN and SYDVKM. Study processing details: By means of reference gene primer amplification, nucleated cell counts were estimated. Produced via immunoSEQ multiplex PCR; TCRdb's table is partial and in-frame only. Clonal size and the V and J genes are those of that table, whereas D and trimming came from the DNA. The sample consists of roughly 250,000 clones, around 83% of them appearing once. The V and J genes are TRBV28 and TRBJ1-2; 11 positions match TRBD1. The receptor was isolated from a man aged 40-50 years with active or convalescent COVID-19. The specimen was peripheral blood. CDR3 sequence: CASSFGQGAYGYTF. The CDR3 DNA is TGTGCCAGCAGTTTCGGACAGGGGGCCTATGGCTACACCTTC.